The 20 T cell receptor beta chains reported below all come from one sample, sequenced in a study of blood T cell repertoires in COVID-19. Generated by immunoSEQ multiplex PCR, the TCRdb table keeps only in-frame clones and is missing some. The table lists fewer than 150,000 clones, approximately 85% of them singletons, with 3.5% to 5% in the top ten. The sequenced sample was peripheral blood. The source is a human donor in a cohort sampled during active COVID-19.

V usage is TRBV5-8 and J usage is TRBJ1-6; 8 nucleotides match TRBD1. Losses at the gene ends were 0 bases for V and 9 bases for J; bases not matched to a gene: 8. CDR1 and CDR2 (germline): SGHTS, YDEGEE. The CDR3 is 16 residues long. Here the CDR3 DNA reads TGTGCCAGCAGCTTGGCGGGGGCAGGGGGCATTTCACCCCTCCACTTT. It translates to CASSLAGAGGISPLHF.

The chain carries TRBV15 and TRBJ2-1; D perhaps matches TRBD2 (5 bases). V lost 0 bases and J 8 bases, leaving 17 bases between the germline ends. Germline loops: CDR1 LNHNV, CDR2 YYDKDF (reference sequence). CDR3 length equals 16 residues. CDR3 sequence reads: CATSRDRASPSDEQFF. CDR3 bases: TGTGCCACCAGCAGAGATCGGGCTAGCCCGTCCGATGAGCAGTTCTTC.

The chain recombines TRBV19 with TRBJ2-1, with D perhaps TRBD2 (6 bases). Trimming took off 1 base at V and 0 bases at J, with 22 bases between the two ends. The germline V gene has CDR1 LNHDA and CDR2 SQIVND (reference sequence). The CDR3 runs 20 residues. This CDR3 reads CASSIASAGSGPRSYNEQFF. The CDR3 DNA sequence: TGTGCCAGTAGTATAGCCTCGGCGGGATCGGGGCCACGCTCCTACAATGAGCAGTTCTTC.

V usage is TRBV30 and J usage is TRBJ1-5, with D perhaps TRBD1 (6 bases). Per the germline V gene, CDR1 is GTSNPN and CDR2 is SVGIG (reference sequence). The CDR3 length is 13 residues. Trimming cost V 3 bases and J 7 bases, with 13 bases left between them. CDR3 nucleotides: TGTGCCTGGAGCCAGGGGTTAGGGCAGCCCCAGCATTTT. Encoded protein: CAWSQGLGQPQHF. The variable domain in full, with the rest retrieved from reference TRBV30 and TRBJ1-5, is SQTIHQWPATLVQPVGSPLSLECTVEGTSNPNLYWYRQAAGRGLQLLFYSVGIGQISSEVPQNLSASRPQDRQFILSSKKLLLSDSGFYLCAWSQGLGQPQHFGDGTRLSIL.

The CDR3 sequence: CASSGRQPPYEQYF. CDR3 nucleotide sequence: TGCGCCAGCAGCGGCCGACAGCCGCCCTACGAGCAGTACTTC. The V call is TRBV5-1, the J call TRBJ2-7; TRBD1 is a possible D gene (5 bases). The germline gives CDR1 SGHRS, CDR2 YFSETQ. The length of the CDR3 is 14 residues. The V end lost 4 bases, the J end lost 2 bases, and 13 bases lay between the germline ends.

The rearrangement links TRBV7-2 to TRBJ1-1, with 7 positions matching TRBD1. V lost 4 bases to trimming and J lost 4 bases; unmatched junction nucleotides: 18. Germline values: CDR1 SGHTA, CDR2 FQGNSA. The CDR3 covers 18 residues. For the CDR3, the DNA is TGTGCCAGCAGCTCAAGCCTCCCAGGGGGAATGAGGAGCACTGAAGCTTTCTTT. It codes for CASSSSLPGGMRSTEAFF.

This clone was seen a single time. The chain links TRBV13 to TRBJ2-3; D may be TRBD2 (6 bases). CDR3 length: 16 amino acids. Germline CDR1 is PRHDT and CDR2 is FYEKMQ (reference sequence). The germline V and J ends were trimmed by 3 bases and 1 base, with 14 bases remaining between them. CDR3 sequence: CASSFRDSYGTDTQYF. CDR3 DNA sequence: TGTGCCAGCAGCTTCCGGGACTCCTACGGCACAGATACGCAGTATTTT.

This clone appeared once. This chain links TRBV7-9 with TRBJ2-7; tentatively, D is TRBD1 (5 bases). Germline loops: CDR1 SEHNR, CDR2 FQNEAQ (reference sequence). With 5 bases removed from V and 6 bases from J, the gap between germline ends came to 14 bases. The CDR3 contains 13 residues. The CDR3 DNA reads as TGTGCCAGCAGCCACAGGCACGTGAGCGAGCAGTACTTC. It translates to CASSHRHVSEQYF.

Only one count was recorded for this clone. The chain couples TRBV2 to TRBJ1-2; D ambiguous. With 4 bases removed from V and 7 bases from J, the gap between germline ends came to 13 bases. The CDR3 length is 13 residues. Germline V CDR1 and CDR2: SNHLY, FYNNEI. CDR3 DNA: TGTGCCAGCAGTGCACTCCAGGAGGGTGGCTACACCTTC. It yields the protein CASSALQEGGYTF.

The gene calls are TRBV11-3 and TRBJ1-4; D perhaps matches TRBD1 (5 bases). From germline, CDR1 is SGHNT and CDR2 YENEEA. This CDR3 region has 14 residues. With 5 bases removed from V and 4 bases from J, the gap between germline ends came to 11 bases. The CDR3 nucleotides are TGTGCCAGCAGCCCGGGGGGAGATAATGAAAAACTGTTTTTT. Its protein product is CASSPGGDNEKLFF.

This chain links TRBV12-5 with TRBJ2-5; the D gene is possibly TRBD2 (6 bases). Germline-derived CDR1 and CDR2 are LGHNT and FRNRAP. The CDR3 spans 12 residues. V was shortened by 4 bases and J by 4 bases, with 7 bases between the two germline ends. CDR3 protein: CASGSGLETQYF. The DNA of the CDR3 is TGTGCTAGTGGTTCGGGACTAGAGACCCAGTACTTC.

J is TRBJ2-2 and V is TRBV18; weak D call: TRBD2 (5 bases). V gave up 6 bases and J gave up 4 bases, with 12 bases separating them. The CDR3 is 14 amino acids. Germline V lookup: CDR1 KGHSH, CDR2 LQKENI. The CDR3 here is CASSPSRGTGELFF. The CDR3 nucleotides are TGTGCCAGCTCCCCTTCCCGGGGCACCGGGGAGCTGTTTTTT.

This clone was found a few times. This chain links TRBV15 with TRBJ2-1; 10 nucleotides line up with TRBD2. The V gene's germline CDR1 is LNHNV and CDR2 YYDKDF (reference sequence). V shed 3 bases, J shed 4 bases, and the junction held 3 bases outside the gene matches. The CDR3 covers 15 residues. CDR3 protein: CATSRTSGPYNEQFF. In nucleotides, the CDR3 is TGTGCCACCAGCAGGACTAGCGGGCCGTACAATGAGCAGTTCTTC.

The rearrangement links TRBV9 to TRBJ1-4, with 10 bases matching TRBD1. The CDR3 runs 15 residues. After removal of 4 bases from V and 7 bases from J, the junction contained 7 bases not matched to a gene. In germline, CDR1 is SGDLS, CDR2 YYNGEE. The CDR3 sequence is CASSPGDRGIEKLFF. The CDR3 DNA follows: TGTGCCAGCAGCCCGGGGGACAGGGGAATTGAAAAACTGTTTTTT.

The J gene is TRBJ2-5, the V gene TRBV25-1; D might be TRBD2 (7 bases). Germline V gene sequence: CDR1 MGHDK, CDR2 SYGVNS. Trimming removed 5 bases from V and 2 bases from J, with 12 bases in between. There are 14 residues in the CDR3. The CDR3 nucleotides read TGTGCCAGCAGTAAGGGGAGGGGGCAAGAGACCCAGTACTTC. It encodes CASSKGRGQETQYF.

This CDR3 is CAWMEGGGAFF. CDR3 sequence (DNA): TGTGCCTGGATGGAGGGCGGCGGAGCTTTCTTT. This chain joins TRBV30 and TRBJ1-1, with D hard to call. The germline CDR1 and CDR2 sequences are GTSNPN and SVGIG (reference sequence). Deletions cut 4 bases from V and 10 bases from J, with 13 bases between. The CDR3 length is 11 residues.

J is TRBJ1-6 and V is TRBV4-3; perhaps TRBD1 as D (6 bases). V was shortened by 4 bases and J by 0 bases, with 7 bases between the two germline ends. The CDR3 spans 15 residues. Germline V gene sequence: CDR1 LGHNA, CDR2 YSLEER. DNA of the CDR3: TGCGCCAGCAGCCGGGACACCTCCTATAATTCACCCCTCCACTTT. It specifies CASSRDTSYNSPLHF.

The rearrangement joins TRBV7-9 to TRBJ2-3, with a weak D call TRBD1 (6 bases). CDR3 length: 15 residues. The V gene's germline CDR1 is SEHNR and CDR2 FQNEAQ (reference sequence). Trimming took off 6 bases at V and 6 bases at J, with 19 bases between the two ends. Here the CDR3 reads CASSPRTASEDTQYF. In DNA, the CDR3 is TGTGCCAGCAGTCCTAGGACAGCATCAGAGGATACGCAGTATTTT.

The chain joins TRBV3-1 (or the pseudogene TRBV3-2) to TRBJ2-7; 10 nucleotides match TRBD1. Trimming cost V 3 bases and J 2 bases; bases outside gene matches: 16. Germline V gene data show CDR1 as LGHDT and CDR2 as YNNKEL (reference sequence). There are 19 residues in the CDR3. CDR3 in DNA: TGTGCCAGCAGCCACCGCCCCGAACTGGACAGGGGGAGTCCCTACGAGCAGTACGTC. It specifies CASSHRPELDRGSPYEQYV.

The gene calls are TRBV5-4 and TRBJ1-3, with D unresolved. In germline, CDR1 is SGHNT, CDR2 YYREEE (reference sequence). V shed 3 bases and J shed 0 bases, with 16 bases lying between them. The CDR3 is made up of 17 amino acids. The CDR3 DNA sequence: TGTGCCAGCAGCTCCGGAGGTAGAGGTTTCTCTGGAAACACCATATATTTT. Its translation is CASSSGGRGFSGNTIYF.